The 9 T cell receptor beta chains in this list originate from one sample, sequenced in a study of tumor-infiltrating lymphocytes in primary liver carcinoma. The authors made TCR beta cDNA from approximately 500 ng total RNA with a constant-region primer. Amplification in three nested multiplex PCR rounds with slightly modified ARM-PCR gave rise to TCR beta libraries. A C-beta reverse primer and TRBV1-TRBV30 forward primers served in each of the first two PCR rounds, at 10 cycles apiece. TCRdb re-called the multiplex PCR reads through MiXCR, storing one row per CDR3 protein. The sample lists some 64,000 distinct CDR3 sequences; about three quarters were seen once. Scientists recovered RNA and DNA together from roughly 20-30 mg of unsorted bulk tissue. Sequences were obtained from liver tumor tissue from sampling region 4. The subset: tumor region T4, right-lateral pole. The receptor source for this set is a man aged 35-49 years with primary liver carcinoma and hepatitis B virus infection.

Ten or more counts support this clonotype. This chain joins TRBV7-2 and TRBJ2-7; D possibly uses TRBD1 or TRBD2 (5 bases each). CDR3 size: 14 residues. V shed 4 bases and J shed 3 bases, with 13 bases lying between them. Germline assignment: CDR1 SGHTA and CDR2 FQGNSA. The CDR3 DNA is TGTGCCAGCAGCTCTAGGGACCTAGTCTACGAGCAGTACTTC. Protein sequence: CASSSRDLVYEQYF.

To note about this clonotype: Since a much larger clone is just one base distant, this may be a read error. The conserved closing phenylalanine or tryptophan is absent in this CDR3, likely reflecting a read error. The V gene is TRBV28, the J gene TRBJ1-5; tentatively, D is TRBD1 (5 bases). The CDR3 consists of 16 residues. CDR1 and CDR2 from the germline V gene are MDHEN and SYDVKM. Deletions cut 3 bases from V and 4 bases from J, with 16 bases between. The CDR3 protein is CASSLSREGGNQPQHL. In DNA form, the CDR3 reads TGTGCCAGCAGTTTGAGCAGGGAGGGAGGGAATCAGCCCCAGCATCTT.

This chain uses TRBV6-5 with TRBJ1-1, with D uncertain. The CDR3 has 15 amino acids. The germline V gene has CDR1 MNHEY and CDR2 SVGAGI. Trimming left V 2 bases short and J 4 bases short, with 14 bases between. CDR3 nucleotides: TGTGCCAGCAGTTACAGGGCAATTTGGGGCACTGAAGCTTTCTTT. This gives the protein CASSYRAIWGTEAFF.

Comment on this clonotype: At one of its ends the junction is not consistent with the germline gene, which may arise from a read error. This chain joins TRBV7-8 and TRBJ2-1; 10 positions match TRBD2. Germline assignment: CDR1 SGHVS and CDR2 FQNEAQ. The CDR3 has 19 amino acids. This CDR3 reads CASSLAPSGSHGGYNEQFF. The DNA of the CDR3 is TGCGCCAGCAGCTTAGCTCCTAGCGGGAGCCATGGGGGCTACAATGAGCAGTTCTTC. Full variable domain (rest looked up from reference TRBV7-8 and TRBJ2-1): GAGVSQSPRYKVAKRGQDVALRCDPISGHVSLFWYQQALGQGPEFLTYFQNEAQLDKSGLPSDRFFAERPEGSVSTLKIQRTQQEDSAVYLCASSLAPSGSHGGYNEQFFGPGTRLTVL.

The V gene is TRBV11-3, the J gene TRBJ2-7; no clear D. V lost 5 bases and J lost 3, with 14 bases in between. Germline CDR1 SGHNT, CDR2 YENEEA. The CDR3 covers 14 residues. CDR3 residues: CASSPREGDYEQYF. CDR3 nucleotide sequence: TGTGCCAGCAGCCCTAGAGAAGGCGACTACGAGCAGTACTTC.

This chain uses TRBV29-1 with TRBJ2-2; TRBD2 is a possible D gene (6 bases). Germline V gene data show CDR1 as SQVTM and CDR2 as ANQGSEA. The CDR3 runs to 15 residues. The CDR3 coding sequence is TGCGGTGTTGGGACTGGCGCGGCGAACACCGGGGAGCTGTTTTTT. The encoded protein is CGVGTGAANTGELFF.

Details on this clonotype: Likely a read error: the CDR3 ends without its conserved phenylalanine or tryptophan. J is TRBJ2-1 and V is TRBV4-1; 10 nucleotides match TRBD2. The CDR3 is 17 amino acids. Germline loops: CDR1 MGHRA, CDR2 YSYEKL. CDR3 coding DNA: TGCGCCAGTAGCCCGACATCCCCGGGACTAGCGACAAATGAGCAGTTCTTA. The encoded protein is CASSPTSPGLATNEQFL.

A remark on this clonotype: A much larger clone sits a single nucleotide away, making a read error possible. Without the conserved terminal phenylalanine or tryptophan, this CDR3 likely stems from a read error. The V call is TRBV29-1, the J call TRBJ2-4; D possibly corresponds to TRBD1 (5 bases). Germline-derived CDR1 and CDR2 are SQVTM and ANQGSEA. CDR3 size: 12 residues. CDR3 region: CSVADTQNIQYL. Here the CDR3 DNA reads TGCAGCGTTGCGGACACTCAAAACATCCAGTACCTC.

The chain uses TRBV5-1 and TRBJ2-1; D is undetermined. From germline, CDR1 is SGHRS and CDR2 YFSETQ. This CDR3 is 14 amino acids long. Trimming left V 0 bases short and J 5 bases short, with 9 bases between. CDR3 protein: CASSLEVQHNEQFF. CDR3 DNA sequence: TGCGCCAGCAGCTTGGAAGTCCAACACAATGAGCAGTTCTTC. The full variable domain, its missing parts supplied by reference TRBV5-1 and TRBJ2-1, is KAGVTQTPRYLIKTRGQQVTLSCSPISGHRSVSWYQQTPGQGLQFLFEYFSETQRNKGNFPGRFSGRQFSNSRSEMNVSTLELGDSALYLCASSLEVQHNEQFFGPGTRLTVL.